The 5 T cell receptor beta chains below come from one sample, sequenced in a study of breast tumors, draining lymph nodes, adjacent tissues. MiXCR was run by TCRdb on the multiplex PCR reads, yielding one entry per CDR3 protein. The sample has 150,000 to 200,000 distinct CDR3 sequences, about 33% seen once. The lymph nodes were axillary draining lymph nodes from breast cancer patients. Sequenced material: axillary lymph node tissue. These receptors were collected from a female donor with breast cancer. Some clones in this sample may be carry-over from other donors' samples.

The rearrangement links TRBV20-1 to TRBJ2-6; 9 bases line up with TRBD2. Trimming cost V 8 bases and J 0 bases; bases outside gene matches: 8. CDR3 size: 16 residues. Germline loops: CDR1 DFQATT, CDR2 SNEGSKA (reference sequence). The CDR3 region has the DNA TGCAGTACTGTAGCGGGAGAGGTCTCTGGGGCCAACGTCCTGACTTTC. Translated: CSTVAGEVSGANVLTF.

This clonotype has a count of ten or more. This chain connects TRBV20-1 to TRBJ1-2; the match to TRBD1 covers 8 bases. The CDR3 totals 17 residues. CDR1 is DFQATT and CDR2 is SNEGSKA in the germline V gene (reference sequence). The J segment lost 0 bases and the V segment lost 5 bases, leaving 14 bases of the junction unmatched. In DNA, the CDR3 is TGCAGTGCTGTAAGAGAACAGGGGGTCGTAGCTAACTATGGCTACACCTTC. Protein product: CSAVREQGVVANYGYTF.

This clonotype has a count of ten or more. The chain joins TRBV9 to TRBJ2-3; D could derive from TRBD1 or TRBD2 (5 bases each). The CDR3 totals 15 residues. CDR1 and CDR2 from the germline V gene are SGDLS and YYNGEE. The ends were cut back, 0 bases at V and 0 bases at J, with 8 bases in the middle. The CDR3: CASSVAWGSTDTQYF. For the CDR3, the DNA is TGTGCCAGCAGCGTAGCGTGGGGGAGCACAGATACGCAGTATTTT.

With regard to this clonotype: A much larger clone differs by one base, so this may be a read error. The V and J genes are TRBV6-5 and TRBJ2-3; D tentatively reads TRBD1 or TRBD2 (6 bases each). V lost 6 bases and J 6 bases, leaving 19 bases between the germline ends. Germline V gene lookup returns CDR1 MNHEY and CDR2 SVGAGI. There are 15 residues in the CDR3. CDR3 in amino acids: CASRQGSWRGDTQYF. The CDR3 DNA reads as TGTGCCAGCAGGCAGGGGTCCTGGCGGGGTGATACGCAGTATTTT.

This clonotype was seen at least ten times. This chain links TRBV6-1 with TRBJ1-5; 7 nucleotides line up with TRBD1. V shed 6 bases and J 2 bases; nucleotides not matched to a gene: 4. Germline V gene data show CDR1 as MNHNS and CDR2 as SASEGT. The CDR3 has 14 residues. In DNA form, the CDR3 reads TGTGCCAGCAGGGCTCAGGGGGGCAATCAGCCCCAGCATTTT. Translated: CASRAQGGNQPQHF.